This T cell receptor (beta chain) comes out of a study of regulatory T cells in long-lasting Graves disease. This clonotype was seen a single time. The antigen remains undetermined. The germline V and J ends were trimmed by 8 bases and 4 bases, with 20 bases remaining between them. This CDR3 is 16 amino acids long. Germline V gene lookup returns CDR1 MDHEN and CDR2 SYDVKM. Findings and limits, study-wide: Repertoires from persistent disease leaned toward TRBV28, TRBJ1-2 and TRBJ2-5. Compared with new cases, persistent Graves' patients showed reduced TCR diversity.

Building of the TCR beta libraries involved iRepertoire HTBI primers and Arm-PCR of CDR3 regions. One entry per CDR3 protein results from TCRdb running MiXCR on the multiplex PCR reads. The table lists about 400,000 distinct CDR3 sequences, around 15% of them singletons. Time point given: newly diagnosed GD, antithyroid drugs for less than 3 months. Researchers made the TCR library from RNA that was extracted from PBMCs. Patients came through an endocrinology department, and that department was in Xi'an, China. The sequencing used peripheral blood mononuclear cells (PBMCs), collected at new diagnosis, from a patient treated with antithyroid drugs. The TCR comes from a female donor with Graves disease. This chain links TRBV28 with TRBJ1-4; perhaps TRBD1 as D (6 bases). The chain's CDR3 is CASRVDLQGINEKLFF. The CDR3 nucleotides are TGTGCCAGCCGTGTTGACCTTCAGGGGATTAATGAAAAACTGTTTTTT.